This T cell receptor (beta chain) appears in the sequencing data of a study of identical twins. Study-wide findings and caveats: The models systematically underestimated how much out-of-frame TCR alpha was shared in monozygotic twins.

Template switching created a universal primer site, and the cDNA included unique molecular identifiers. One entry per CDR3 protein results from TCRdb running MiXCR on the 5' RACE reads. There are hundreds of thousands of distinct CDR3 sequences in the sample; under 9% occur only once, and roughly 0.9% lies in the top ten. This clonotype was counted only a few times. Its antigen is unknown. This sample also appeared in a second study, on yellow fever vaccine responses in identical twins.

This TCR was sampled from a woman aged 18-29 years in good health. The specimen was PBMCs.

CDR3: CASSQFSDSKQYF. CDR3 DNA sequence: TGTGCCAGCAGCCAATTCTCGGACAGCAAGCAGTACTTC. The chain carries TRBV3-1 and TRBJ2-7, with a weak D call TRBD1 (6 bases). Germline CDR1 and CDR2: LGHDT and YNNKEL (reference sequence). Trimming left V 2 bases short and J 8 bases short, with 13 bases between. The length of the CDR3 is 13 residues.